These 30 T cell receptor beta chains were sequenced from one sample in a study of cytotoxic CD8 clonotypes in ibrutinib-treated CLL. The method was immunoSEQ multiplex PCR; TCRdb's version includes in-frame clones alone and lacks a portion of them. The sample has 50,000 to 75,000 clones; 71% are singletons. The sample consisted of PBMCs, taken after 12 months of ibrutinib treatment. The receptors stem from a human donor with chronic lymphocytic leukemia.

This clone was observed a few times. The chain combines TRBV9 with TRBJ1-1; D is uncertain. Trimming stripped 0 bases from V and 0 bases from J, with 9 bases between. Germline CDR1 is SGDLS and CDR2 is YYNGEE. This CDR3 contains 15 residues. The DNA of the CDR3 is TGTGCCAGCAGCGTAGATTCTAGCATGAACACTGAAGCTTTCTTT. It codes for CASSVDSSMNTEAFF. Full variable domain (rest looked up from reference TRBV9 and TRBJ1-1): DSGVTQTPKHLITATGQRVTLRCSPRSGDLSVYWYQQSLDQGLQFLIQYYNGEERAKGNILERFSAQQFPDLHSELNLSSLELGDSALYFCASSVDSSMNTEAFFGQGTRLTVV.

This clone was seen a handful of times. The chain has TRBV18 and TRBJ1-2; 9 bases fit TRBD1. V lost 4 bases, J lost 3 bases, and 33 bases stayed unmatched. CDR1 and CDR2 (germline): KGHSH, LQKENI. This CDR3 comprises 24 residues. This CDR3 is CASSRDIRQGNIVGTGKSDYGYTF. The CDR3 DNA follows: TGTGCCAGCTCACGGGATATACGACAGGGAAACATTGTGGGGACAGGGAAGAGTGACTATGGCTACACCTTC.

This clone was counted only a few times. The CDR3 loop reads CASSLEQGAYEQYF. The CDR3 DNA follows: TGTGCCAGCAGCTTGGAACAGGGGGCTTACGAGCAGTACTTC. The chain links TRBV5-4 to TRBJ2-7; TRBD1 matches 9 bases. With 0 bases clipped from V and 4 bases from J, the junction kept 2 bases outside the gene matches. Germline V CDR1 and CDR2: SGHNT, YYREEE (reference sequence). The CDR3 loop spans 14 amino acids.

The rearrangement joins TRBV19 to TRBJ1-5, with D possibly TRBD1 on 6 matching bases. This CDR3 is 13 amino acids long. The V gene lost 6 bases and the J gene lost 5 bases, with 11 bases spanning the gap. From germline, CDR1 is LNHDA and CDR2 SQIVND (reference sequence). This CDR3 is CASSKDSDQPQHF. The CDR3 DNA follows: TGTGCCAGTAGCAAGGACAGCGATCAGCCCCAGCATTTT. Full variable domain (missing parts from reference TRBV19 and TRBJ1-5): DGGITQSPKYLFRKEGQNVTLSCEQNLNHDAMYWYRQDPGQGLRLIYYSQIVNDFQKGDIAEGYSVSREKKESFPLTVTSAQKNPTAFYLCASSKDSDQPQHFGDGTRLSIL.

CDR3 in amino acids: CASSVAASTYEQYF. The CDR3 coding sequence is TGTGCCAGCAGCGTAGCAGCTTCAACCTACGAGCAGTACTTC. This sequence joins TRBV9 and TRBJ2-7; D remains ambiguous. The CDR3 is made up of 14 amino acids. V was cut by 0 bases and J by 2 bases, with 9 bases left in between. Germline V gene sequence: CDR1 SGDLS, CDR2 YYNGEE.

The chain is built from TRBV7-2 and TRBJ2-2; D gene ambiguous. The CDR3 runs to 15 residues. Trimming removed 5 bases at V and 7 bases at J, with 17 bases between. Germline V CDR1 and CDR2: SGHTA, FQGNSA. As DNA, the CDR3 is TGTGCCAGCAGCGTTCGGAACTTTTTGGACGGGGAGCTGTTTTTT. Translated: CASSVRNFLDGELFF.

The chain employs TRBV7-2 and TRBJ2-6; TRBD1 is a possible D gene (6 bases). Germline values: CDR1 SGHTA, CDR2 FQGNSA. With 1 base removed from V and 4 bases from J, the gap between germline ends came to 11 bases. CDR3 length: 16 residues. CDR3 nucleotides: TGTGCCAGCAGCTTAGGATGGGGGCCGGGGGCCAACGTCCTGACTTTC. This codes for CASSLGWGPGANVLTF.

Regarding this clone: The sample has other DNA sequences that encode this CDR3 too. This chain uses TRBV19 with TRBJ2-1; no firm D call. The V end was cut by 3 bases, the J end by 8 bases, with 5 bases between. Germline-derived CDR1 and CDR2 are LNHDA and SQIVND (reference sequence). The CDR3 runs to 11 residues. As DNA, the CDR3 is TGTGCCAGTAGTATCGGTCATGAGCAGTTCTTC. Encoded protein: CASSIGHEQFF.

This clone was counted once. V and J are TRBV5-1 and TRBJ1-2; a possible D gene is TRBD1 (6 bases). CDR1 is SGHRS and CDR2 is YFSETQ in the germline V gene. Trimming cost V 5 bases and J 4 bases, with 18 bases left between them. The CDR3 has 15 amino acids. In nucleotides, the CDR3 is TGCGCCAGCAGTTCGGACAGCATCCCTCTCTATGGCTACACCTTC. Translating gives CASSSDSIPLYGYTF.

J is TRBJ2-7 and V is TRBV5-1; D remains ambiguous. In germline, CDR1 is SGHRS, CDR2 YFSETQ. The CDR3 has 13 residues. V gave up 3 bases and J gave up 6 bases, with 13 bases separating them. The CDR3 DNA reads as TGCGCCAGCAGCTCTGATTTGGTCGGCGAGCAGTACTTC. This sequence encodes CASSSDLVGEQYF. Looking up the rest from reference TRBV5-1 and TRBJ2-7 gives the full variable domain: KAGVTQTPRYLIKTRGQQVTLSCSPISGHRSVSWYQQTPGQGLQFLFEYFSETQRNKGNFPGRFSGRQFSNSRSEMNVSTLELGDSALYLCASSSDLVGEQYFGPGTRLTVT.

The chain couples TRBV6-1 to TRBJ1-5; no definite D call. The V end was cut by 2 bases, the J end by 1 base, with 9 bases between. CDR1 and CDR2 from the germline V gene are MNHNS and SASEGT. The CDR3 has 15 residues. CDR3 region: CASSEHPVSNQPQHF. The CDR3 bases are TGTGCCAGCAGTGAACATCCAGTGAGCAATCAGCCCCAGCATTTT.

This clone occurred once. This chain joins TRBV6-6 and TRBJ2-7; TRBD2 agrees at 16 bases. With V trimmed by 5 bases and J by 4 bases, 2 bases remained unmatched. Germline V lookup: CDR1 MNHNY, CDR2 SVGAGI (reference sequence). This CDR3 has 15 residues. In DNA, the CDR3 is TGTGCCAGCAGTAAGGGACTAGCGGGAGGGTACGAGCAGTACTTC. As protein: CASSKGLAGGYEQYF.

The chain employs TRBV7-8 and TRBJ2-2, with TRBD2 as a possible D gene (6 bases). The germline V gene has CDR1 SGHVS and CDR2 FQNEAQ. V was shortened by 1 base and J by 6 bases, with 9 bases between the two germline ends. This CDR3 contains 14 residues. This CDR3 reads CASSLGRGAGELFF. The CDR3 DNA is TGTGCCAGCAGCTTAGGGAGGGGCGCCGGGGAGCTGTTTTTT.

This clone was seen a few times. The chain is built from TRBV20-1 and TRBJ2-2; 9 nucleotides agree with TRBD1. The germline V gene encodes CDR1 DFQATT and CDR2 SNEGSKA (reference sequence). V shed 6 bases, J shed 11 bases, and the junction held 4 bases outside the gene matches. The CDR3 has 11 residues. In DNA form, the CDR3 reads TGCAGTGCCCGGACAGGGGTTGAGCTGTTTTTT. The encoded protein is CSARTGVELFF.

This clone occurred a few times. The J gene is TRBJ2-7, the V gene TRBV19, with D perhaps assigned TRBD1 or TRBD2 (6 bases each). V was clipped by 3 bases and J by 7 bases, with 13 bases between them. The V gene's germline CDR1 is LNHDA and CDR2 SQIVND (reference sequence). This CDR3 spans 13 amino acids. CDR3 sequence: CASSIPGAREQYF. DNA of the CDR3: TGTGCCAGTAGTATTCCGGGGGCGCGGGAGCAGTACTTC.

The genes are TRBV7-8 and TRBJ1-2, with D perhaps matching TRBD1 (5 bases). The germline V gene has CDR1 SGHVS and CDR2 FQNEAQ. V lost 2 bases to trimming and J lost 0 bases, with 13 bases between them. The CDR3 contains 16 residues. The CDR3 loop reads CASSLSGTIANYGYTF. CDR3 DNA sequence: TGTGCCAGCAGCTTATCCGGGACGATCGCTAACTATGGCTACACCTTC.

V gene TRBV2 combines with J gene TRBJ2-6, with a possible D match to TRBD1 (6 bases). Trimming shortened V by 4 bases and J by 6 bases, and 10 bases separated the two germline ends. The CDR3 extends over 14 amino acids. Germline values: CDR1 SNHLY, CDR2 FYNNEI. CDR3 DNA sequence: TGTGCCAGCAGTGGGGCAGGGGAGGCCAACGTCCTGACTTTC. The encoded protein is CASSGAGEANVLTF.

Only a few counts were recorded for this clone. The CDR3 sequence is CASSAQGVPLNTEAFF. DNA for the CDR3: TGTGCCAGCAGTGCACAGGGGGTTCCCCTGAACACTGAAGCTTTCTTT. The rearrangement joins TRBV25-1 to TRBJ1-1; TRBD1 matches 8 bases. Trimming removed 4 bases from V and 0 bases from J; junction bases left unmatched: 7. Germline values: CDR1 MGHDK, CDR2 SYGVNS. The CDR3 is 16 residues long.

The chain combines TRBV9 with TRBJ2-7, with 16 positions matching TRBD2. This CDR3 is built from 15 residues. J was trimmed by 7 bases and V by 3 bases; bases with no gene match: 4. Germline CDR1 reads SGDLS; CDR2 reads YYNGEE. CDR3 bases: TGTGCCAGCAGCGCAGGGACTAGCGGGAGGGCTGAGCAGTACTTC. Translated: CASSAGTSGRAEQYF.

The rearrangement links TRBV4-3 to TRBJ2-1; maybe TRBD1 (5 bases). CDR3 length equals 16 residues. Germline lookup yields CDR1 LGHNA and CDR2 YSLEER. Trimming removed 4 bases from V and 5 bases from J, with 18 bases in between. CDR3 coding DNA: TGCGCCAGCAGCCGAAGGGGCCAGGGCGCCCACAATGAGCAGTTCTTC. It encodes CASSRRGQGAHNEQFF.

A remark on this clone: The junction shows a germline mismatch at one end, possibly a read error. J is TRBJ2-7 and V is TRBV7-7; 8 bases are a match to TRBD1. The germline CDR1 and CDR2 sequences are SSHAT and FNYEAQ (reference sequence). The CDR3 has 15 amino acids. The CDR3: CASSPRQGSSYEQYF. The CDR3 region has the DNA TGTGCTAGCAGCCCAAGACAGGGGAGCTCCTACGAGCAGTACTTC. The whole variable domain, remainder taken from reference TRBV7-7 and TRBJ2-7, is GAGVSQSPRYKVTKRGQDVTLRCDPISSHATLYWYQQALGQGPEFLTYFNYEAQPDKSGLPSDRFSAERPEGSISTLTIQRTEQRDSAMYRCASSPRQGSSYEQYFGPGTRLTVT.

V is TRBV27 and J is TRBJ2-1; 9 nucleotides align to TRBD1. CDR1 and CDR2 (germline): MNHEY, SMNVEV (reference sequence). The CDR3 covers 15 residues. V lost 3 bases to trimming and J lost 1 base; unmatched junction nucleotides: 1. The CDR3 sequence is CASSFDRGSYNEQFF. In nucleotides, the CDR3 is TGTGCCAGCAGTTTCGACAGGGGGTCCTACAATGAGCAGTTCTTC.

This clone came up a few times. The rearrangement joins TRBV6-1 to TRBJ1-5; 8 positions match TRBD1. V lost 4 bases and J lost 7; bases outside the gene matches: 6. The germline CDR1 and CDR2 sequences are MNHNS and SASEGT. This CDR3 has 14 amino acids. Here the CDR3 DNA reads TGTGCCAGCAGTGCTGGACAGGGACAGCAGCCCCAGCATTTT. Encoded protein: CASSAGQGQQPQHF.

The J gene is TRBJ2-7, the V gene TRBV2; D might be TRBD2 (6 bases). The ends were cut back, 3 bases at V and 3 bases at J, with 15 bases in the middle. The CDR3 is made up of 15 amino acids. Germline loops: CDR1 SNHLY, CDR2 FYNNEI. CDR3 residues: CASSEEGGTYYEQYF. As DNA, the CDR3 is TGTGCCAGCAGTGAGGAGGGTGGTACGTACTACGAGCAGTACTTC.

The chain has TRBV30 and TRBJ2-7, with 8 nucleotides matching TRBD2. Germline values: CDR1 GTSNPN, CDR2 SVGIG (reference sequence). The CDR3 has 13 amino acids. Trimming cost V 3 bases and J 7 bases; bases outside gene matches: 8. The CDR3 protein is CAWSLGLAWEQYF. CDR3 nucleotides: TGTGCCTGGAGCCTCGGACTAGCTTGGGAGCAGTACTTC.

This sequence joins TRBV10-3 and TRBJ2-7; 8 bases are shared with TRBD1. V dropped 1 base and J dropped 1; count of bases not matched to a gene: 3. Per the germline V gene, CDR1 is ENHRY and CDR2 is SYGVKD. This CDR3 has 15 amino acids. The CDR3 DNA sequence: TGTGCCATCAGTGAGTTAAGGACAGGGTCCTACGAGCAGTACTTC. Its translation is CAISELRTGSYEQYF.

The chain recombines TRBV19 with TRBJ2-1, with D maybe TRBD2 (5 bases). Between the trimmed V and J ends, which lost 3 bases and 10 bases, there was a span of 16 bases. The CDR3 sequence is 14 residues long. Germline lookup yields CDR1 LNHDA and CDR2 SQIVND (reference sequence). The CDR3 DNA reads as TGTGCCAGTAGTATCCTCGGAGGACGGATGGAGCAGTTCTTC. Translating gives CASSILGGRMEQFF.

This clone appeared once. CDR3 region: CASSSRDYNTGELFF. The CDR3 region has the DNA TGTGCCAGCAGCTCCCGGGACTATAACACCGGGGAGCTGTTTTTT. The chain recombines TRBV11-3 with TRBJ2-2, with 7 bases fitting TRBD2. There are 15 residues in the CDR3. V gave up 4 bases and J gave up 2 bases; unmatched junction bases: 4. From germline, CDR1 is SGHNT and CDR2 YENEEA.

The chain is built from TRBV5-6 and TRBJ1-6; no reliable D call. Trimming took 1 base from V and 4 from J, leaving 6 bases between them. This CDR3 has 14 residues. Germline assignment: CDR1 SGHDT and CDR2 YYEEEE. The CDR3 nucleotides are TGTGCCAGCAGCTTGTCCGGTTATAATTCACCCCTCCACTTT. Translated: CASSLSGYNSPLHF.

CDR3 residues: CASSLEQGWRDYEQFF. The CDR3 DNA reads as TGTGCCAGCAGCTTGGAACAGGGATGGCGGGACTATGAGCAGTTCTTC. The chain combines TRBV5-6 with TRBJ2-1; D is perhaps TRBD1 or TRBD2 (6 bases each). CDR1 is SGHDT, CDR2 YYEEEE, per germline. V dropped 0 bases and J dropped 8 bases, with 18 bases sitting between them. The CDR3 covers 16 residues.